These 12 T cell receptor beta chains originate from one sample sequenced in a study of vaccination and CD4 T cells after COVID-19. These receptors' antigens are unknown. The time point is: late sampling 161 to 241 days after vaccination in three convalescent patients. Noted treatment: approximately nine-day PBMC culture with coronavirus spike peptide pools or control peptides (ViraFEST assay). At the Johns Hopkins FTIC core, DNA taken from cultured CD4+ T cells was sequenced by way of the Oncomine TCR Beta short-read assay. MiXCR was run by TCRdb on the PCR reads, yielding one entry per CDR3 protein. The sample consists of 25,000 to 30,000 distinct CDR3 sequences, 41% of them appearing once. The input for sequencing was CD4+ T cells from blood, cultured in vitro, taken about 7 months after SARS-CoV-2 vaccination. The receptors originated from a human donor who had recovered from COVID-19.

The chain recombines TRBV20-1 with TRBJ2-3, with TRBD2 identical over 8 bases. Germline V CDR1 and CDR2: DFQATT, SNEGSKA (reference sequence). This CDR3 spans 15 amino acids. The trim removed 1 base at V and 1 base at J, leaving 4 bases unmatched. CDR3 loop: CSARAPGLGTDTQYF. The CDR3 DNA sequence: TGCAGTGCTAGAGCACCGGGACTAGGCACAGATACGCAGTATTTT.

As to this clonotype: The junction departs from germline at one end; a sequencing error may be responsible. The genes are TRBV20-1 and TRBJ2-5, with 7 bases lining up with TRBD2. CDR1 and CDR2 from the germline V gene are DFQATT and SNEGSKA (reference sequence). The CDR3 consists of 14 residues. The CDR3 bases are TGCAGTCCTAGGGTACCGGGACTACAAGAGACCCAGTACTTC. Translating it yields CSPRVPGLQETQYF.

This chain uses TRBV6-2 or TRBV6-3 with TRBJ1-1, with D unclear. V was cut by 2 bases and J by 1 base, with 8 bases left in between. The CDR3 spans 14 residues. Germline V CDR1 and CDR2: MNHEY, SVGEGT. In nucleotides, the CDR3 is TGTGCCAGCAGTTACCGGGTAGGGAACACTGAAGCTTTCTTT. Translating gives CASSYRVGNTEAFF.

The CDR3 DNA reads as TGCAGTGCGCCGAGCGGGAGCGTGACCTACGAGCAGTACTTC. It codes for CSAPSGSVTYEQYF. The rearrangement uses TRBV20-1 and TRBJ2-7, with 8 bases aligning to TRBD2. With V trimmed by 6 bases and J by 2 bases, 9 bases remained unmatched. Per germline, CDR1 DFQATT and CDR2 SNEGSKA (reference sequence). This CDR3 is 14 amino acids long.

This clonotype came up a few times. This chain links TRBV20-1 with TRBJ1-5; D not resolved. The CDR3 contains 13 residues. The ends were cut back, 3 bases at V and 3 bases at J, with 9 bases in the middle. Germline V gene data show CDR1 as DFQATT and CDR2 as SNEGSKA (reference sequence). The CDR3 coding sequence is TGCAGTGCTAGCACGCAGGTCAATCAGCCCCAGCATTTT. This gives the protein CSASTQVNQPQHF.

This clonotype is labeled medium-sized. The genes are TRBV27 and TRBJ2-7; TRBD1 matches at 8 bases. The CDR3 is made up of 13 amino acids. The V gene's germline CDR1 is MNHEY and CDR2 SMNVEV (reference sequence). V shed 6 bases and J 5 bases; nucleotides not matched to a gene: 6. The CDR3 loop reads CASRTSGQDEQYF. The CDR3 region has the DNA TGTGCCAGCAGAACCTCGGGACAGGACGAGCAGTACTTC.

CDR3 bases: TGTGCCAGCAGACTTCGGACCGCGTCCTACGAGCAGTACTTC. Residues: CASRLRTASYEQYF. V is TRBV27 and J is TRBJ2-7; D ambiguous. Trimming cost V 6 bases and J 1 base, with 13 bases left between them. Germline CDR1 MNHEY, CDR2 SMNVEV (reference sequence). The CDR3 runs to 14 residues.

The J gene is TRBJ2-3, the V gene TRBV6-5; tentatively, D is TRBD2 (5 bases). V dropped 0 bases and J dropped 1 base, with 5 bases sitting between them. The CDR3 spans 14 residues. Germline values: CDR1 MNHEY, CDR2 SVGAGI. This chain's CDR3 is CASSYSSGTDTQYF. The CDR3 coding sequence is TGTGCCAGCAGTTACTCTAGCGGCACAGATACGCAGTATTTT.

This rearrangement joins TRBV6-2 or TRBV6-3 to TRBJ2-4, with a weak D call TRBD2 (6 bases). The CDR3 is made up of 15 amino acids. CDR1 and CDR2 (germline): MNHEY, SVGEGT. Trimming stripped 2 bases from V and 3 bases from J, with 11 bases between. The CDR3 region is CASSYRAGGKNIQYF. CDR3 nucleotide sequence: TGTGCCAGCAGTTACAGGGCCGGGGGCAAAAACATTCAGTACTTC.

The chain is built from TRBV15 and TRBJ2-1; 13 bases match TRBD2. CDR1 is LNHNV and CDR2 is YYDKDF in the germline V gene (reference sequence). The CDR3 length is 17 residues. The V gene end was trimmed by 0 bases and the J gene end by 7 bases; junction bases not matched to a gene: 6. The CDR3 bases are TGTGCCACCAGCAGAGACGAACTAGCGGGAGGGCGAAATGAGCAGTTCTTC. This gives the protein CATSRDELAGGRNEQFF.

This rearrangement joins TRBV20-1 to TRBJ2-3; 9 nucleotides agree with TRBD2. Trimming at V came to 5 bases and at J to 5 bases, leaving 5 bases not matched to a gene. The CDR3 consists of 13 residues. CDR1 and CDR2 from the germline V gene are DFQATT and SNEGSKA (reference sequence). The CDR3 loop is CSAPAGGGDTQYF. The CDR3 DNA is TGCAGTGCTCCAGCGGGAGGAGGAGATACGCAGTATTTT.

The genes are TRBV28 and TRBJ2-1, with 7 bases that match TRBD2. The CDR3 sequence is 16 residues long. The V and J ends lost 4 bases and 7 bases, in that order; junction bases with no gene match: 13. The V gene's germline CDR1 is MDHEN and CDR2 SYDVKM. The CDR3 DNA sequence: TGTGCCAGCAGTTGGGAGCGGGATCGGCCACCAAATGAGCAGTTCTTC. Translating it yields CASSWERDRPPNEQFF.